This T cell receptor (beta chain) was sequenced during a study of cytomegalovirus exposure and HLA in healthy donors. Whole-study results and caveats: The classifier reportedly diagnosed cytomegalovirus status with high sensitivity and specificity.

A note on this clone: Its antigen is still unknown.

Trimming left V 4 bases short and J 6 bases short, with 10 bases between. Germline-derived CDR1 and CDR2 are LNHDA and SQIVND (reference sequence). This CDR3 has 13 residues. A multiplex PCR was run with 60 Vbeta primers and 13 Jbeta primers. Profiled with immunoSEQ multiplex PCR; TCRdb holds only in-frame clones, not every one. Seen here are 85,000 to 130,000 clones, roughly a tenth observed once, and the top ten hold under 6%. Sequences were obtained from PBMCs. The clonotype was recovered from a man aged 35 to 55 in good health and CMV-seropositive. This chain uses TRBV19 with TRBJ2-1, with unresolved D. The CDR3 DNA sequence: TGTGCCAGTAGTAGGTACTTATTCAATGAGCAGTTCTTC. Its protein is CASSRYLFNEQFF.